Below, 15 T cell receptor beta chains from the same sample are listed, as sequenced in a study of T cell changes during pregnancy in multiple sclerosis. Libraries were prepared by immunoSEQ multiplex PCR; TCRdb keeps only in-frame clonotypes and omits some of them. The sample yields 70,000 or so clones, 75% to 95% seen once. This material consisted of CD4+ T cells from peripheral blood mononuclear cells, taken before pregnancy. These receptor sequences come from a female donor with multiple sclerosis, enrolled in a pregnancy study.

This clone has just a few counts. CDR3 loop: CASSMSRRTGPNTEAFF. The CDR3 coding sequence is TGTGCCAGCAGCATGTCTCGTCGGACAGGACCAAACACTGAAGCTTTCTTT. V is TRBV9 and J is TRBJ1-1; the match to TRBD1 covers 7 bases. V shed 4 bases, J shed 2 bases, and the junction held 14 bases outside the gene matches. Germline V lookup: CDR1 SGDLS, CDR2 YYNGEE. This CDR3 comprises 17 residues.

This clone was detected only a few times. This sequence joins TRBV28 and TRBJ1-1; no definite D call. This CDR3 is built from 14 residues. With 8 bases removed from V and 1 base from J, the gap between germline ends came to 14 bases. The germline gives CDR1 MDHEN, CDR2 SYDVKM. CDR3 sequence: CASGSLTGNTEAFF. In DNA form, the CDR3 reads TGTGCCAGCGGATCCCTTACGGGGAACACTGAAGCTTTCTTT.

The rearrangement joins TRBV30 to TRBJ1-2; possibly TRBD1 for D (5 bases). This CDR3 is 13 amino acids long. From germline, CDR1 is GTSNPN and CDR2 SVGIG (reference sequence). Trimming left V 4 bases short and J 8 bases short, with 17 bases between. CDR3 amino acids: CAWKQGVVMGYTF. CDR3 bases: TGTGCCTGGAAACAAGGGGTAGTTATGGGCTACACCTTC.

The chain recombines TRBV7-3 with TRBJ2-1; no firm D call. This CDR3 has 16 residues. Trimming left V 5 bases short and J 1 base short, with 15 bases between. Germline V lookup: CDR1 SGHTA, CDR2 FQGTGA. This chain's CDR3 is CASSPHSPLSYNEQFF. The CDR3, as DNA: TGTGCCAGCAGCCCCCATAGTCCCCTTTCCTACAATGAGCAGTTCTTC. The full variable domain, in which reference TRBV7-3 and TRBJ2-1 provide the parts outside the CDR3, is GAGVSQTPSNKVTEKGKYVELRCDPISGHTALYWYRQSLGQGPEFLIYFQGTGAADDSGLPNDRFFAVRPEGSVSTLKIQRTERGDSAVYLCASSPHSPLSYNEQFFGPGTRLTVL.

This chain uses TRBV11-3 with TRBJ2-5, with 8 bases lining up with TRBD1. The CDR3 length is 15 residues. J was trimmed by 5 bases and V by 5 bases; bases with no gene match: 10. Germline V gives CDR1 SGHNT, CDR2 YENEEA. CDR3 loop: CASSTSTGAGETQYF. The CDR3 DNA sequence: TGTGCCAGCAGCACTTCGACAGGGGCGGGCGAGACCCAGTACTTC.

The V gene is TRBV4-1, the J gene TRBJ2-2, with 8 bases fitting TRBD2. The ends lost 0 bases at V and 4 bases at J; junction bases unmatched: 7. CDR1 MGHRA and CDR2 YSYEKL come from the germline V gene. The CDR3 length is 17 residues. CDR3 sequence (DNA): TGCGCCAGCAGCCAAGAGCCGGGGGGGCCCGTCACCGGGGAGCTGTTTTTT. It specifies CASSQEPGGPVTGELFF.

This clone came up once. The chain joins TRBV5-4 to TRBJ2-5; TRBD2 matches at 9 bases. Per the germline V gene, CDR1 is SGHNT and CDR2 is YYREEE (reference sequence). The length of the CDR3 is 15 residues. The V gene end was trimmed by 0 bases and the J gene end by 4 bases; junction bases not matched to a gene: 4. DNA of the CDR3: TGTGCCAGCAGCTTGGACGGGACTAGCCGAGAGACCCAGTACTTC. It codes for CASSLDGTSRETQYF.

This clone has only one observation. The chain is built from TRBV10-3 and TRBJ2-6; perhaps TRBD2 as D (5 bases). The germline V and J ends were trimmed by 8 bases and 1 base, with 6 bases remaining between them. Germline CDR1 reads ENHRY; CDR2 reads SYGVKD. The CDR3 runs to 13 residues. The CDR3 reads CAIGESGANVLTF. The CDR3 DNA reads TGTGCCATCGGGGAGTCTGGGGCCAACGTCCTGACTTTC.

This sequence joins TRBV28 and TRBJ1-6, with 8 bases lining up with TRBD1. V lost 4 bases, J lost 6 bases, and 5 bases stayed unmatched. The CDR3 runs to 15 residues. Germline CDR1 is MDHEN and CDR2 is SYDVKM. The CDR3 DNA follows: TGTGCCAGCAGTTCAGGGGGCGCGGGTAATTCACCCCTCCACTTT. Amino acids: CASSSGGAGNSPLHF. The whole variable domain, filled in from reference TRBV28 and TRBJ1-6, reads DVKVTQSSRYLVKRTGEKVFLECVQDMDHENMFWYRQDPGLGLRLIYFSYDVKMKEKGDIPEGYSVSREKKERFSLILESASTNQTSMYLCASSSGGAGNSPLHFGNGTRLTVT.

The chain recombines TRBV7-9 with TRBJ1-2; perhaps TRBD1 as D (6 bases). This CDR3 is 14 amino acids long. V was pared by 5 bases and J by 6 bases, with 16 bases between. Germline assignment: CDR1 SEHNR and CDR2 FQNEAQ (reference sequence). Written as DNA, the CDR3 is TGTGCCAGCAGCCCCCTACGGGGGGGCCATGGCTACACCTTC. Its translation is CASSPLRGGHGYTF.

The chain has TRBV28 and TRBJ1-3; D not certain. CDR3 length: 16 amino acids. Per the germline V gene, CDR1 is MDHEN and CDR2 is SYDVKM. With 4 bases removed from V and 0 bases from J, the gap between germline ends came to 13 bases. As DNA, the CDR3 is TGTGCCAGCAGTTCCCCAAACTCAGGCTCTGGAAACACCATATATTTT. Residues: CASSSPNSGSGNTIYF.

This rearrangement joins TRBV5-6 to TRBJ1-1; D is possibly TRBD1 (6 bases). Germline CDR1 reads SGHDT; CDR2 reads YYEEEE. The CDR3 runs to 13 residues. V gave up 4 bases and J gave up 6 bases, with 13 bases separating them. CDR3 in amino acids: CASSRTGISEAFF. Here the CDR3 DNA reads TGTGCCAGCAGCCGCACAGGGATCTCTGAAGCTTTCTTT.

CDR3 region: CASSPRRQGAAGANVLTF. The DNA for the CDR3 is TGTGCCAGTAGTCCCCGACGACAGGGGGCGGCTGGGGCCAACGTCCTGACTTTC. This chain uses TRBV19 with TRBJ2-6; 10 positions agree with TRBD1. With 5 bases clipped from V and 2 bases from J, the junction kept 9 bases outside the gene matches. This CDR3 comprises 18 residues. CDR1 is LNHDA, CDR2 SQIVND, per germline (reference sequence).

The chain is built from TRBV4-3 and TRBJ2-1; 11 bases are a match to TRBD2. The CDR3 is 18 amino acids. The V and J ends lost 1 base and 10 bases, in that order; junction bases with no gene match: 15. CDR1 and CDR2 (germline): LGHNA, YSLEER. Here the CDR3 DNA reads TGCGCCAGCAGCCAAGGGAGCGGGGCTAGCGGGGGGTTGCGGGAGCAGTTCTTC. Protein sequence: CASSQGSGASGGLREQFF.

The sample holds a few counts of this clone. The chain carries TRBV7-6 and TRBJ2-1, with 7 bases that match TRBD1. CDR1 and CDR2 from the germline V gene are SGHVS and FNYEAQ. The CDR3 totals 14 residues. The ends lost 2 bases at V and 6 bases at J; junction bases unmatched: 4. In DNA, the CDR3 is TGTGCCAGCAGCTTATTGGCAGGGGGCAATGAGCAGTTCTTC. Its translation is CASSLLAGGNEQFF.